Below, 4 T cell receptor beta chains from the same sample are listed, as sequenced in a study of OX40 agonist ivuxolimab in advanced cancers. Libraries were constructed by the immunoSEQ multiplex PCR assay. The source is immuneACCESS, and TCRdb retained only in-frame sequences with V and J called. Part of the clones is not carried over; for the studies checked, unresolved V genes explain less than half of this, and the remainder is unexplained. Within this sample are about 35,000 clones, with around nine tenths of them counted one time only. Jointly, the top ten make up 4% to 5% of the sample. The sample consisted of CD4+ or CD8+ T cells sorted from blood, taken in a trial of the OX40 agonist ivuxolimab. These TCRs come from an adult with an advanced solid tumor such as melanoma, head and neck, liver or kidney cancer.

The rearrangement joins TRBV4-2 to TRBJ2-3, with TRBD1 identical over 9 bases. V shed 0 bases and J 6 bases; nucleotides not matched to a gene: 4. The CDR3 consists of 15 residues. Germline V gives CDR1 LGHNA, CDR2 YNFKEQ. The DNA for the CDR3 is TGTGCCAGCAGCCAAGAGGGGACAGGGCGGGATACGCAGTATTTT. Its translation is CASSQEGTGRDTQYF.

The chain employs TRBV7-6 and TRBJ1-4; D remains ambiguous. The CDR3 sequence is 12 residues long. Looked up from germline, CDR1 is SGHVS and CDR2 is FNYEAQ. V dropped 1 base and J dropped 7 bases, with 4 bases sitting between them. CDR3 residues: CASSLGSEKLFF. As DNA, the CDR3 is TGTGCCAGCAGCTTAGGGAGTGAAAAACTGTTTTTT.

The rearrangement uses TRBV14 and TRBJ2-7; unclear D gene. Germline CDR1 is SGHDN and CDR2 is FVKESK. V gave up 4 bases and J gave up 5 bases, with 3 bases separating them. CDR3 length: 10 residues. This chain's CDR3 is CASSRDEQYF. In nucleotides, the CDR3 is TGTGCCAGCAGCCGCGACGAGCAGTACTTC.

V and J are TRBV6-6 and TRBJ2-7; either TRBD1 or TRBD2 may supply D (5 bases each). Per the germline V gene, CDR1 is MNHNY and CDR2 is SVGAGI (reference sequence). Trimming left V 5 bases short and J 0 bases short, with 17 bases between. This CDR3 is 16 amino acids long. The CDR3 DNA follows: TGTGCCAGCAGTCCCCAGAGGGGCCAGAGCTCCTACGAGCAGTACTTC. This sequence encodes CASSPQRGQSSYEQYF.